This record concerns one TCR beta chain sequence. This clonotype has at least ten counts. Its recognized antigen is unknown. No much larger clone exists at a distance of one base, and base qualities are not known. This record belongs to a study of CD8 T cells in ankylosing spondylitis (TCRdb year 2017). About the full investigation: To find TCR variants linked to disease, the study profiled T cell receptor beta repertoires in ankylosing spondylitis patients and healthy donors. The full study cohort comprised about 25 ankylosing spondylitis patients and over a hundred healthy donors. Peripheral blood was sampled, and synovial fluid was additionally collected from ankylosing spondylitis patients.

A distance of 13 bases separates the germline ends of V and J, which lose 6 bases and 6 bases respectively. The CDR3 goes from the cysteine to the phenylalanine over 13 residues. Solely the CDR3 DNA is kept, with 39 bases framed from the first base. CDR1 SGHKS and CDR2 YYEKEE were looked up in the germline V gene (reference sequence). Sequencer: Illumina HiSeq 2500. Quantitative 5'-RACE with molecular barcodes was used to prepare TCR beta libraries. Per the original workflow: To identify disease-linked TCR variants, a new computational method was used, one built on a probabilistic model of VDJ rearrangement. Starting from the raw public reads, TCRdb applied fastp trimming at Q25, assembled clones with MiXCR and retained in-frame beta chains. Under each unique CDR3 protein, matching rows form one entry showing the most common genes and DNA. Clone size and V and J calls follow TCRdb, not the original study. This sample is represented by some 250,000 distinct CDR3 sequences; less than 10% of them were singletons. The ten largest make up approximately 7% of the sample.

The paper as a whole reports these results and caveats: Some motif variants had previously been reported in the synovial fluid and blood of reactive arthritis patients, which suggests shared mechanisms of disease initiation. The disease-linked clones showed a CD8+ phenotype and occurred at relatively low frequencies in peripheral blood. The disease-linked clones were reported to be significantly enriched in matched synovial fluid samples from ankylosing spondylitis patients. Blood from ankylosing spondylitis patients appeared to be characterized by a TCR beta motif made up of under ten highly homologous amino acid variants.

The chain is encoded by TRBV5-5 joined to TRBJ2-1; the D gene is perhaps TRBD2, from 6 matching bases. The clonotype originates from a male donor with ankylosing spondylitis or in good health (not recorded which). The sample taken for sequencing was blood, either unsorted or a sorted T cell fraction (not recorded which). The nucleotide sequence reads as follows: TGTGCCAGCACGGGGGTGGCGTTCAATGAGCAGTTCTTC. It encodes CASTGVAFNEQFF.